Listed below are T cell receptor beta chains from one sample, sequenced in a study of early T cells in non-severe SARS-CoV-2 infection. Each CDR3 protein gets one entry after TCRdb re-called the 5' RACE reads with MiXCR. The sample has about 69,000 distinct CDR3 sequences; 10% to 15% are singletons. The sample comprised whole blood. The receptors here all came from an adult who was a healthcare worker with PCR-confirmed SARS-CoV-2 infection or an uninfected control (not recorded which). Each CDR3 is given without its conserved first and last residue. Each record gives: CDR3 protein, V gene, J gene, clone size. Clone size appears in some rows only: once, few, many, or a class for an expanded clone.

cdr3_aa: SAVRTAGQT; v_call: TRBV20-1; j_call: TRBJ1-2; clone_size: many
cdr3_aa: ASSFSVSGANVLT; v_call: TRBV7-9; j_call: TRBJ2-6; clone_size: few
cdr3_aa: ASSYNWGNTEAF; v_call: TRBV6-1; j_call: TRBJ1-1; clone_size: -
cdr3_aa: SFGTGIGEQY; v_call: TRBV29-1; j_call: TRBJ2-7; clone_size: many
cdr3_aa: ASSAGLTYEQY; v_call: TRBV11-2; j_call: TRBJ2-7; clone_size: many
cdr3_aa: ASKFSGELF; v_call: TRBV6-5; j_call: TRBJ2-2; clone_size: -
cdr3_aa: ASSQGSFGKKTEAF; v_call: TRBV4-1; j_call: TRBJ1-1; clone_size: many
cdr3_aa: ASSVAGGSDFNEQF; v_call: TRBV9; j_call: TRBJ2-1; clone_size: many
cdr3_aa: AISQDRVGNEQF; v_call: TRBV10-3; j_call: TRBJ2-1; clone_size: many
cdr3_aa: ASSPDGGAGKTQY; v_call: TRBV12-3/TRBV12-4; j_call: TRBJ2-5; clone_size: many
cdr3_aa: SAEDNIDYGYT; v_call: TRBV20-1; j_call: TRBJ1-2; clone_size: many
cdr3_aa: ASSLTSRGRKETQY; v_call: TRBV7-3; j_call: TRBJ2-5; clone_size: -
cdr3_aa: ARGQGYEQY; v_call: TRBV30; j_call: TRBJ2-7; clone_size: many
cdr3_aa: ASSLYDRESEQY; v_call: TRBV5-8; j_call: TRBJ2-7; clone_size: many
cdr3_aa: SVGRERKDTQY; v_call: TRBV29-1; j_call: TRBJ2-3; clone_size: many
cdr3_aa: SVELGAGTDTQY; v_call: TRBV29-1; j_call: TRBJ2-3; clone_size: few
cdr3_aa: ASSLGGVTEQY; v_call: TRBV7-7; j_call: TRBJ2-7; clone_size: -
cdr3_aa: ASSLRAGNEQF; v_call: TRBV11-3; j_call: TRBJ2-1; clone_size: many
cdr3_aa: ASSLFALTGSPLH; v_call: TRBV27; j_call: TRBJ1-6; clone_size: many
cdr3_aa: ASSIGTANTEAF; v_call: TRBV19; j_call: TRBJ1-1; clone_size: many
cdr3_aa: AWNPAGAGRTYEQY; v_call: TRBV30; j_call: TRBJ2-7; clone_size: few
cdr3_aa: SAIEPGGDTEAF; v_call: TRBV20-1; j_call: TRBJ1-1; clone_size: many
cdr3_aa: SAREGTSGSRETQY; v_call: TRBV20-1; j_call: TRBJ2-5; clone_size: few
cdr3_aa: ASSIFDPGTGDTTGELF; v_call: TRBV9; j_call: TRBJ2-2; clone_size: many
cdr3_aa: ATSDPGLAQNIQY; v_call: TRBV24-1; j_call: TRBJ2-4; clone_size: -
cdr3_aa: ASSVGTGDEKLF; v_call: TRBV9; j_call: TRBJ1-4; clone_size: many
cdr3_aa: ASSKTHSGNTIY; v_call: TRBV12-3/TRBV12-4; j_call: TRBJ1-3; clone_size: -
cdr3_aa: ASSPERRGRADSYNSPLH; v_call: TRBV18; j_call: TRBJ1-6; clone_size: many
cdr3_aa: ASLGLTHRIEQF; v_call: TRBV6-1; j_call: TRBJ2-1; clone_size: -
cdr3_aa: ASAAGTGDTEQY; v_call: TRBV2; j_call: TRBJ2-7; clone_size: many
cdr3_aa: SVADSRRY; v_call: TRBV29-1; j_call: TRBJ2-5; clone_size: few
cdr3_aa: ASSEYEGGYT; v_call: TRBV25-1; j_call: TRBJ1-2; clone_size: few
cdr3_aa: ASSQEKTSGTQETQY; v_call: TRBV18; j_call: TRBJ2-5; clone_size: many
cdr3_aa: ASSLNRDRNIQY; v_call: TRBV5-8; j_call: TRBJ2-4; clone_size: -
cdr3_aa: ASQSLYEQY; v_call: TRBV12-3/TRBV12-4; j_call: TRBJ2-7; clone_size: few
cdr3_aa: SARASGRANEKLF; v_call: TRBV20-1; j_call: TRBJ1-4; clone_size: many
cdr3_aa: ASSGWTGEGTPQH; v_call: TRBV6-1; j_call: TRBJ1-5; clone_size: many
cdr3_aa: ASSYRASTDTQY; v_call: TRBV6-2/TRBV6-3; j_call: TRBJ2-3; clone_size: -
cdr3_aa: ASTLRPGLPSYEQY; v_call: TRBV6-5; j_call: TRBJ2-7; clone_size: -
cdr3_aa: ASSPSDLLGEKLF; v_call: TRBV28; j_call: TRBJ1-4; clone_size: many
cdr3_aa: ASRTGEAEAF; v_call: TRBV12-3/TRBV12-4; j_call: TRBJ1-1; clone_size: -